These T cell receptor beta chains were read from a single sample in a study of T cell responses to AZD1222 COVID-19 vaccine. The repertoire was sequenced with immunoSEQ multiplex PCR; TCRdb's copy has only in-frame clones and lacks some. The data show under 150,000 clones, about 93% seen once. This material consisted of peripheral blood, taken on day 0 of AZD1222 vaccination. The receptors originated from an adult in good health. Each CDR3 is given with its conserved first and last residue.

V gene,J gene,CDR3 protein
TRBV7-9,TRBJ2-3,CASRVSDTSTDTQYF
TRBV3-1/TRBV3-2,TRBJ1-5,CATSMGAHDQPQHF
TRBV11-3,TRBJ2-1,CASSLDERTSGARFGNEQFF
TRBV27,TRBJ2-7,CASRNLGSGGAIYEQYF
TRBV18,TRBJ1-4,CASSPRVTLEKLFF
TRBV6-5,TRBJ2-7,CAGVQHSYEQYF
TRBV6-1,TRBJ1-2,CASSEKGNYGYTF
TRBV4-1,TRBJ2-7,CASSQGISYEQYF
TRBV19,TRBJ1-1,CASSQGRENTEAFF
TRBV6-1,TRBJ1-2,CASSELGTGNGYTF
TRBV2,TRBJ1-2,CASWEPGYTF
TRBV9,TRBJ2-3,CASSVSTDTQYF
TRBV7-9,TRBJ2-7,CASSPSTEDEQYF
TRBV19,TRBJ2-7,CASSRVGTSVTYEQYF
TRBV11-2,TRBJ2-3,CASSLGLRGQRSDTQYF
TRBV19,TRBJ2-3,CASSILAGGTDTQYF
TRBV29-1,TRBJ2-7,CSVEETGGYNEQYF
TRBV6-2/TRBV6-3,TRBJ2-2,CASSYSPPSTTNTGELFF
TRBV30,TRBJ1-3,CAWSGQGRNTIYF
TRBV5-1,TRBJ1-4,CASSPGLQGPNEKLFF
TRBV20-1,TRBJ2-1,CSASGDYNEQFF
TRBV5-1,TRBJ2-2,CASSLAGVGGELFF
TRBV30,TRBJ1-5,CAWSVGADQPQHF
TRBV7-2,TRBJ2-2,CASSPENLPTGELFF
TRBV28,TRBJ1-4,CASSLQDAGTDRNKLFF
TRBV29-1,TRBJ2-1,CSVEGTVGIGNEQFF
TRBV2,TRBJ2-3,CASSDREGDTQYF
TRBV29-1,TRBJ1-1,CSGSLGGMNTEAFF
TRBV25-1,TRBJ1-1,CASSEYRDTQNTEAFF
TRBV30,TRBJ1-5,CAWSRTGVGQPQHF
TRBV7-3,TRBJ1-4,CASSCKYGATNEKLFF
TRBV19,TRBJ1-4,CASSIPGRVGEKLFF
TRBV20-1,TRBJ2-3,CSAIADTQYF
TRBV7-6,TRBJ1-4,CASSLGTGGGEKLFF
TRBV18,TRBJ1-2,CASSPAGNYGYTF
TRBV2,TRBJ2-1,CASHTIRTGRGEQFF
TRBV10-2,TRBJ1-1,CASSSNNGPRTEAFF
TRBV6-2/TRBV6-3,TRBJ1-5,CASSKPYNQPQHF
TRBV5-4,TRBJ2-7,CASSSRASSYEQYF
TRBV7-9,TRBJ2-3,CASNLFWGTDTQYF
TRBV27,TRBJ1-6,CASRGGGTRLHF
TRBV6-5,TRBJ1-3,CASSQTGLSGNTIYF
TRBV7-2,TRBJ2-3,CASSSLYTDTQYF
TRBV27,TRBJ2-1,CASSLGTPHNEQFF
TRBV10-3,TRBJ1-3,CAIMDGVSGNTIYF
TRBV7-9,TRBJ2-2,CASSSPGGTNTGELFF